Following are 26 T cell receptor beta chains from one sample sequenced in a study of vaccination effects on CD4 cells after COVID-19. These receptors' targets are unknown. Profiled with immunoSEQ multiplex PCR; TCRdb holds only in-frame clones, not every one. Of roughly 20,000 clones listed, 60% to 75% are singletons. Before any sequencing was done, the ViraFEST assay used viral peptide pools to expand antigen-specific CD4+ T cells. Cells that had been cultured for about 10 days were the source of isolated CD4+ T cells. Vaccine recipients lacked prior SARS-CoV-2 infection and had negative nucleocapsid antibodies. This sample comprised CD4+ T cells from PBMCs cultured with HCoV-NL63 spike peptides, obtained before COVID-19 vaccination. These receptors came from a human donor who received a COVID-19 vaccine.

The chain recombines TRBV29-1 with TRBJ2-7; D might be TRBD2 (6 bases). V lost 7 bases and J lost 9, with 19 bases in between. Per germline, CDR1 SQVTM and CDR2 ANQGSEA. The CDR3 extends over 12 amino acids. CDR3 coding DNA: TGCAGCGCCCGGGACTCTGGTACGGTGCAGTACTTC. Translating gives CSARDSGTVQYF.

The chain uses TRBV20-1 and TRBJ2-7, with 8 bases lining up with TRBD2. CDR3 length equals 13 residues. V shed 3 bases, J shed 11 bases, and the junction held 12 bases outside the gene matches. Germline CDR1 and CDR2: DFQATT and SNEGSKA (reference sequence). The CDR3 region is CSASPGTRNLEYF. Written as DNA, the CDR3 is TGCAGTGCTAGTCCAGGGACTAGAAACTTGGAGTACTTC.

The genes are TRBV2 and TRBJ1-1; D remains unclear. Trimming removed 8 bases from V and 1 base from J, with 11 bases in between. This CDR3 has 13 amino acids. Germline V gives CDR1 SNHLY, CDR2 FYNNEI. DNA of the CDR3: TGTGCCAGCTCAATTGGGGAGAACACTGAAGCTTTCTTT. It yields the protein CASSIGENTEAFF.

This chain links TRBV7-2 with TRBJ1-2, with 12 bases matching TRBD1. CDR1 and CDR2 (germline): SGHTA, FQGNSA. CDR3 length equals 15 residues. The junction had 8 bases not matched to a gene; V was cut back by 4 bases and J by 8 bases. The CDR3 bases are TGTGCCAGCAGCTCACCCGGGACAGGGGGCTTCGGCTACACCTTC. This gives the protein CASSSPGTGGFGYTF.

In this sample, this clone turned up a few times. The chain carries TRBV6-5 and TRBJ1-5; the D gene is possibly TRBD1 (5 bases). Germline CDR1 is MNHEY and CDR2 is SVGAGI. Trimming left V 6 bases short and J 7 bases short, with 13 bases between. The CDR3 contains 13 residues. DNA of the CDR3: TGTGCCAGCAGAGGGGACGTTCCCCAGCCCCAGCATTTT. Translated: CASRGDVPQPQHF.

The chain recombines TRBV7-2 with TRBJ1-1, with 7 positions matching TRBD1. The length of the CDR3 is 19 residues. Germline lookup yields CDR1 SGHTA and CDR2 FQGNSA. Trimming took 5 bases from V and 10 from J; bases not matched to a gene: 28. This CDR3 is CASSLGGGLGWSGGGTAFF. The CDR3 DNA sequence: TGTGCCAGCAGCCTAGGCGGAGGCTTAGGATGGTCAGGGGGGGGTACAGCTTTCTTT. Full variable domain (rest looked up from reference TRBV7-2 and TRBJ1-1): GAGVSQSPSNKVTEKGKDVELRCDPISGHTALYWYRQSLGQGLEFLIYFQGNSAPDKSGLPSDRFSAERTGGSVSTLTIQRTQQEDSAVYLCASSLGGGLGWSGGGTAFFGQGTRLTVV.

This rearrangement joins TRBV19 to TRBJ2-7; D not certain. This CDR3 is built from 14 residues. Germline loops: CDR1 LNHDA, CDR2 SQIVND (reference sequence). V dropped 1 base and J dropped 3 bases, with 10 bases sitting between them. The CDR3 loop reads CASSIGPSNYEQYF. CDR3 nucleotide sequence: TGTGCCAGTAGTATAGGACCCTCTAACTACGAGCAGTACTTC.

The chain links TRBV19 to TRBJ1-5; D gene uncertain. The CDR3 has 17 amino acids. V lost 3 bases, J lost 1 base, and 16 bases lay in between. Germline loops: CDR1 LNHDA, CDR2 SQIVND (reference sequence). CDR3 nucleotides: TGTGCCAGTAGTATTGGCTGGACGAAGGGCAGCAATCAGCCCCAGCATTTT. Its translation: CASSIGWTKGSNQPQHF.

This clone is a singleton in its sample. The V and J genes are TRBV6-5 and TRBJ1-2; 7 nucleotides agree with TRBD1. CDR1 is MNHEY, CDR2 SVGAGI, per germline. With 6 bases clipped from V and 2 bases from J, the junction kept 3 bases outside the gene matches. The CDR3 sequence is 13 residues long. The CDR3, as DNA: TGTGCCAGCAGGCCGGGACAGAACTATGGCTACACCTTC. Amino acids: CASRPGQNYGYTF.

J is TRBJ2-7 and V is TRBV6-2 or TRBV6-3; D is uncertain. Germline-derived CDR1 and CDR2 are MNHEY and SVGEGT. The CDR3 contains 13 residues. The ends were cut back, 2 bases at V and 3 bases at J, with 8 bases in the middle. CDR3 sequence reads: CASSYNWGYEQYF. CDR3 bases: TGTGCCAGCAGTTACAATTGGGGCTACGAGCAGTACTTC.

The chain employs TRBV14 and TRBJ1-1, with D possibly being TRBD1 (6 bases). CDR1 is SGHDN, CDR2 FVKESK, per germline. V was cut by 7 bases and J by 1 base, with 13 bases left in between. The CDR3 length is 14 residues. For the CDR3, the DNA is TGTGCCAGCACGCCTACAGGGCCGAACACTGAAGCTTTCTTT. Protein: CASTPTGPNTEAFF.

V gene TRBV4-1 combines with J gene TRBJ1-2; TRBD1 matches at 9 bases. The germline V gene encodes CDR1 MGHRA and CDR2 YSYEKL. The length of the CDR3 is 21 residues. The J segment lost 0 bases and the V segment lost 1 base, leaving 18 bases of the junction unmatched. For the CDR3, the DNA is TGCGCCAGCAGCCAAGTGGAGACAGGGGGATGGGGTGGCCGAGCTAACTATGGCTACACCTTC. Protein sequence: CASSQVETGGWGGRANYGYTF.

CDR3 coding DNA: TGTGCCAGCAAAGCCGGGACAGGGGTTTACACCGGGGAGCTGTTTTTT. Its translation is CASKAGTGVYTGELFF. The chain combines TRBV2 with TRBJ2-2; 10 positions match TRBD1. The CDR3 consists of 16 residues. The germline V gene has CDR1 SNHLY and CDR2 FYNNEI. The trim removed 7 bases at V and 3 bases at J, leaving 8 bases unmatched.

This clone was detected once. The chain is built from TRBV30 and TRBJ1-2; 10 bases are shared with TRBD1. This CDR3 has 14 residues. The V segment lost 3 bases and the J segment 2 bases; nucleotides outside the gene matches: 3. Looked up from germline, CDR1 is GTSNPN and CDR2 is SVGIG (reference sequence). CDR3 nucleotide sequence: TGTGCCTGGAGCTGGGACAGGGGAAACTATGGCTACACCTTC. Amino acids: CAWSWDRGNYGYTF.

CDR3 sequence (DNA): TGTGCCAGCAGCCCTGGTTTCCGTGGTCAGCCCCAGCATTTT. It encodes CASSPGFRGQPQHF. The chain employs TRBV3-1 (or the pseudogene TRBV3-2) and TRBJ1-5; D call uncertain. Per the germline V gene, CDR1 is LGHDT and CDR2 is YNNKEL (reference sequence). This CDR3 comprises 14 residues. V lost 4 bases to trimming and J lost 6 bases, with 13 bases between them.

For the CDR3, the DNA is TGCGCCAGCAGCTCGGGGGGAACTAGCGGCTACACCTTC. Its protein is CASSSGGTSGYTF. V usage is TRBV5-1 and J usage is TRBJ1-2, with D tentatively TRBD1 (5 bases). The CDR3 has 13 residues. CDR1 SGHRS and CDR2 YFSETQ come from the germline V gene. The V and J ends lost 3 bases and 8 bases respectively, with 14 bases between them.

The rearrangement uses TRBV18 and TRBJ1-2; D remains ambiguous. V lost 6 bases and J lost 2, with 16 bases in between. This CDR3 has 15 amino acids. Germline V gives CDR1 KGHSH, CDR2 LQKENI. CDR3 amino acids: CASSPGEGSNYGYTF. The CDR3 bases are TGTGCCAGCTCCCCAGGCGAGGGATCGAACTATGGCTACACCTTC.

In its sample, this clone was seen a few times. The V and J genes are TRBV7-2 and TRBJ1-5; 9 bases map to TRBD1. Looked up from germline, CDR1 is SGHTA and CDR2 is FQGNSA. V shed 5 bases, J shed 6 bases, and the junction held 5 bases outside the gene matches. The CDR3 is made up of 14 amino acids. In DNA form, the CDR3 reads TGTGCCAGCAGCCGGGACAGGGTCCCTCAGCCCCAGCATTTT. Translating it yields CASSRDRVPQPQHF.

The J gene is TRBJ2-1, the V gene TRBV5-8; 10 bases fit TRBD2. Germline lookup yields CDR1 SGHTS and CDR2 YDEGEE. J gave up 4 bases and V 3 bases, and 4 bases lay outside the gene matches. The CDR3 is 15 residues long. CDR3 sequence (DNA): TGTGCCAGCAGCTCCGGGACTAGCGTTTACAATGAGCAGTTCTTC. The encoded protein is CASSSGTSVYNEQFF. The variable domain in full, with the rest retrieved from reference TRBV5-8 and TRBJ2-1, is EAGVTQSPTHLIKTRGQQATLRCSPISGHTSVYWYQQALGLGLQFLLWYDEGEERNRGNFPPRFSGRQFPNYSSELNVNALELEDSALYLCASSSGTSVYNEQFFGPGTRLTVL.

This chain joins TRBV19 and TRBJ1-1; D gene ambiguous. The CDR3 spans 15 residues. Trimming cost V 7 bases and J 1 base, with 16 bases left between them. The germline CDR1 and CDR2 sequences are LNHDA and SQIVND (reference sequence). The CDR3 spells CASTYRGSTNTEAFF. CDR3 in DNA: TGTGCCAGTACATATCGAGGGTCCACGAACACTGAAGCTTTCTTT.

V is TRBV6-5 and J is TRBJ1-5; D might be TRBD1 (6 bases). V lost 5 bases, J lost 7 bases, and 18 bases lay in between. Germline loops: CDR1 MNHEY, CDR2 SVGAGI. CDR3 length equals 15 residues. In DNA form, the CDR3 reads TGTGCCAGCAGTCCCTACCGGGGGGCGGGACAGCCCCAGCATTTT. Translation: CASSPYRGAGQPQHF.

This clone was counted between two and nine times. The chain recombines TRBV5-1 with TRBJ2-7, with TRBD2 matching over 11 bases. The J segment lost 1 base and the V segment lost 1 base, leaving 7 bases of the junction unmatched. CDR3 length equals 17 residues. Looked up from germline, CDR1 is SGHRS and CDR2 is YFSETQ. The CDR3 reads CASSLRSGTSGSYEQYF. CDR3 sequence (DNA): TGCGCCAGCAGCTTGCGCAGCGGGACTAGCGGTTCCTACGAGCAGTACTTC.

This chain connects TRBV2 to TRBJ1-1; D possibly corresponds to TRBD1 (6 bases). The CDR3 runs to 14 residues. V lost 5 bases to trimming and J lost 0 bases, with 10 bases between them. CDR1 is SNHLY and CDR2 is FYNNEI in the germline V gene. This CDR3 reads CASSQNRVNTEAFF. CDR3 DNA: TGTGCCAGCAGTCAAAACAGGGTGAACACTGAAGCTTTCTTT.

This clone has only a few counts. The chain combines TRBV7-6 with TRBJ2-7; 8 bases match TRBD1. CDR3 length: 17 residues. With V trimmed by 6 bases and J by 2 bases, 15 bases remained unmatched. Germline CDR1 and CDR2: SGHVS and FNYEAQ. CDR3 loop: CASSKGPGTGGTYEQYF. CDR3 nucleotides: TGTGCCAGCAGTAAAGGGCCCGGGACAGGAGGGACCTACGAGCAGTACTTC.

The V call is TRBV9, the J call TRBJ2-7; possible D gene TRBD1, 5 bases. Trimming took 0 bases from V and 5 from J, leaving 12 bases between them. CDR3 length equals 14 residues. Germline-derived CDR1 and CDR2 are SGDLS and YYNGEE. CDR3 in amino acids: CASSVGQFPHEQYF. CDR3 DNA: TGTGCCAGCAGCGTAGGACAGTTCCCCCACGAGCAGTACTTC.

This chain links TRBV7-2 with TRBJ2-3, with TRBD2 identical over 10 bases. Per the germline V gene, CDR1 is SGHTA and CDR2 is FQGNSA. Unmatched junction bases numbered 9, after V lost 5 bases and J lost 4 bases. The CDR3 spans 16 residues. As DNA, the CDR3 is TGTGCCAGCAGCCAAAGCGGGGGGGCCCAGGCAGATACGCAGTATTTT. It is translated as CASSQSGGAQADTQYF. Based on the CDR3 plus reference TRBV7-2 and TRBJ2-3, the full variable domain is GAGVSQSPSNKVTEKGKDVELRCDPISGHTALYWYRQSLGQGLEFLIYFQGNSAPDKSGLPSDRFSAERTGGSVSTLTIQRTQQEDSAVYLCASSQSGGAQADTQYFGPGTRLTVL.